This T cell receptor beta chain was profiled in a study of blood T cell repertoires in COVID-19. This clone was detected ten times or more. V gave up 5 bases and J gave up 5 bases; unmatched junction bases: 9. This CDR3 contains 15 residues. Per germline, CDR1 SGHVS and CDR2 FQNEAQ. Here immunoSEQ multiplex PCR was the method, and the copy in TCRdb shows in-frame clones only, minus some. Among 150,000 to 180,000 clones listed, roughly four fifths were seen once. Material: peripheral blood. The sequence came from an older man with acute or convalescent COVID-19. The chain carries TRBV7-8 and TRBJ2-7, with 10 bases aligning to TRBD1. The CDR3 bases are TGTGCCAGCAGCCAGGGGGACAGGGGTGGTAACGAGCAGTACTTC. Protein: CASSQGDRGGNEQYF.